This T cell receptor (beta chain) was obtained from a study of blood T cell repertoires in COVID-19. Across the study: T cells, B-cell-depleted T cells, or PBMCs supplied cDNA or gDNA.

V was clipped by 0 bases and J by 0 bases, with 6 bases between them. Germline V gene lookup returns CDR1 SGHDT and CDR2 YYEEEE. The CDR3 runs to 14 residues. Produced via immunoSEQ multiplex PCR; TCRdb's table is partial and in-frame only. The sample consists of about 150,000 clones, roughly 87% of them appearing once. The TCR originated in a woman aged 55-69 years with active or convalescent COVID-19. Sequencing was done on a sample of peripheral blood. V usage is TRBV5-6 and J usage is TRBJ1-2, with D maybe TRBD1 (5 bases). This CDR3 reads CASSLGQSNYGYTF. As DNA, the CDR3 is TGTGCCAGCAGCTTGGGACAGTCTAACTATGGCTACACCTTC.